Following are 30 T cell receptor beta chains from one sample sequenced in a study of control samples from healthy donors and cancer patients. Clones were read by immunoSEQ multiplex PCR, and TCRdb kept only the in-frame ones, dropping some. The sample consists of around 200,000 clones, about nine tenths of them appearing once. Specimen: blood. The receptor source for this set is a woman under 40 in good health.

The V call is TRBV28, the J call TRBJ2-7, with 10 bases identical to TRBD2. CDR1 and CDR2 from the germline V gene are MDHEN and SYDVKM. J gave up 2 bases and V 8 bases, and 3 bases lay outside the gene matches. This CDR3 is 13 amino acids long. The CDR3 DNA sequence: TGTGCCAGCCGGACTAGCGGAGCCTACGAGCAGTACTTC. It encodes CASRTSGAYEQYF.

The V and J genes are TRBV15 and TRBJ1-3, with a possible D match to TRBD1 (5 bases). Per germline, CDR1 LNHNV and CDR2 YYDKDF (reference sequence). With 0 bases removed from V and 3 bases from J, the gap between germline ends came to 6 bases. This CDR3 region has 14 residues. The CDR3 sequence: CATSRDRDGNTIYF. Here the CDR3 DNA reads TGTGCCACCAGCAGAGACAGGGATGGAAACACCATATATTTT.

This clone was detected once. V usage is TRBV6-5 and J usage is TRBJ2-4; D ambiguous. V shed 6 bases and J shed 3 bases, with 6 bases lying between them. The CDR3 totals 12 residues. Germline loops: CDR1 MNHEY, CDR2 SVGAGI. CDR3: CASRDVKNIQYF. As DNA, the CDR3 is TGTGCCAGCAGGGACGTCAAAAACATTCAGTACTTC.

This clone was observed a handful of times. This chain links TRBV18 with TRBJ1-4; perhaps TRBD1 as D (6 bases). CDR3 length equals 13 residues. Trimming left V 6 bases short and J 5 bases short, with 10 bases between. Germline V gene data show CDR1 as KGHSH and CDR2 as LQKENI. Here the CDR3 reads CASSLDSNEKLFF. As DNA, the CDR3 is TGTGCCAGCTCCTTGGACAGCAATGAAAAACTGTTTTTT.

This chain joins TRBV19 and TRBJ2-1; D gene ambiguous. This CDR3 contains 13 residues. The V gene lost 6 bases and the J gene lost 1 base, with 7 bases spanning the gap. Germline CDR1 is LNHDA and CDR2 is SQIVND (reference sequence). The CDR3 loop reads CASSLRSYNEQFF. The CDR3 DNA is TGTGCCAGTAGCCTCCGGTCCTACAATGAGCAGTTCTTC.

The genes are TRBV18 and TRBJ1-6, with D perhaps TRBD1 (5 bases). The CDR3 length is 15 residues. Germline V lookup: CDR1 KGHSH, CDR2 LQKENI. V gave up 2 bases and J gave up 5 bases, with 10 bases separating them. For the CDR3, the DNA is TGTGCCAGCTCACCAGGTTTAGGGGATAATTCACCCCTCCACTTT. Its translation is CASSPGLGDNSPLHF.

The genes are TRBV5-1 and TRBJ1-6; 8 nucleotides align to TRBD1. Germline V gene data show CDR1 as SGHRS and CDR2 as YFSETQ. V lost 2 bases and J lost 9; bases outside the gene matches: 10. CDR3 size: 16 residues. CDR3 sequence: CASSFGRGQGGSPLHF. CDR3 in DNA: TGCGCCAGCAGCTTTGGTCGAGGACAGGGCGGTTCACCCCTCCACTTT. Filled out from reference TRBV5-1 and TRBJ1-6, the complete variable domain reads KAGVTQTPRYLIKTRGQQVTLSCSPISGHRSVSWYQQTPGQGLQFLFEYFSETQRNKGNFPGRFSGRQFSNSRSEMNVSTLELGDSALYLCASSFGRGQGGSPLHFGNGTRLTVT.

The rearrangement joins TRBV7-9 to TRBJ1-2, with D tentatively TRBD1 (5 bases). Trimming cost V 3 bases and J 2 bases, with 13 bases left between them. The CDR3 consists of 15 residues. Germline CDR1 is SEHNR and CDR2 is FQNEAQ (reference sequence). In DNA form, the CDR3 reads TGTGCCAGCAGCTTGATATCCGGGGCGAACTATGGCTACACCTTC. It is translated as CASSLISGANYGYTF.

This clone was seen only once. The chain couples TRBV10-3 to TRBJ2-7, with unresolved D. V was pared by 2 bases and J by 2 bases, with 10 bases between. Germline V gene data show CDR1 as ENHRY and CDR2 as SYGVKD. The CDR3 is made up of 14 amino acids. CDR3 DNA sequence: TGTGCCATCAGTGAGCTCACCGTCCCCTACGAGCAGTACTTC. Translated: CAISELTVPYEQYF.

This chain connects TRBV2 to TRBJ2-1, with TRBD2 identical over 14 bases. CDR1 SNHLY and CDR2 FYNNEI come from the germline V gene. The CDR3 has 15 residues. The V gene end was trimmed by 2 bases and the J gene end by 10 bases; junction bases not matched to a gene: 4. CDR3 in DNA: TGTGCCAGCAGTGAAAGACTAGCGGGGGGGCGAGAGCAGTTCTTC. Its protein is CASSERLAGGREQFF.

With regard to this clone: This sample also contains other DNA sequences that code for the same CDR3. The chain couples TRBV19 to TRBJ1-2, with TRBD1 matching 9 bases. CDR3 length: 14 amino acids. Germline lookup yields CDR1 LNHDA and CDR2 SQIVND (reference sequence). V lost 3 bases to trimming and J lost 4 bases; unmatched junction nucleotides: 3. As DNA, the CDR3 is TGTGCCAGTAGTATCGGGACAGGGATCTATGGCTACACCTTC. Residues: CASSIGTGIYGYTF.

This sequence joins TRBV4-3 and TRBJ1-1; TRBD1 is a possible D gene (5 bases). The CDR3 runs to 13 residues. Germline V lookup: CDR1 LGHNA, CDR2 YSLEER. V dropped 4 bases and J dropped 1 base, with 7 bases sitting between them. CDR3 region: CASSLTGNTEAFF. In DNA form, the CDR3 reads TGCGCCAGCAGCCTTACAGGGAACACTGAAGCTTTCTTT.

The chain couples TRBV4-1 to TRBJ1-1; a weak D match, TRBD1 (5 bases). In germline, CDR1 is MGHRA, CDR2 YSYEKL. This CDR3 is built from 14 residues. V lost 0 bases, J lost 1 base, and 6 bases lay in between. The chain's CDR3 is CASSQDQGNTEAFF. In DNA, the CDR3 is TGCGCCAGCAGCCAAGATCAGGGGAACACTGAAGCTTTCTTT.

Here the CDR3 DNA reads TGTGCCAGCAGCTTGGGGCAGACCCAGTACTTC. Encoded protein: CASSLGQTQYF. The chain employs TRBV5-4 and TRBJ2-5; D is undetermined. This CDR3 is built from 11 residues. Germline loops: CDR1 SGHNT, CDR2 YYREEE (reference sequence). The V gene lost 0 bases and the J gene lost 6 bases, with 3 bases spanning the gap.

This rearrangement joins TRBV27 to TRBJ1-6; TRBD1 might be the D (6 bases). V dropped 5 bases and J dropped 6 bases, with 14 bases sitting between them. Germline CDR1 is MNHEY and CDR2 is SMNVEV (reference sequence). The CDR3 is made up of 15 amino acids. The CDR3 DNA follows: TGTGCCAGCAGTGTCGGACAGTGGGGTAATTCACCCCTCCACTTT. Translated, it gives CASSVGQWGNSPLHF.

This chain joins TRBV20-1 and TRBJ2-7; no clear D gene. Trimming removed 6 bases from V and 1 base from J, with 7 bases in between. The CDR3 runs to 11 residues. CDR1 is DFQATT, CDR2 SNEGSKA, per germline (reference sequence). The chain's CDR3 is CSAPRSYEQYF. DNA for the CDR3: TGCAGTGCCCCTAGATCCTACGAGCAGTACTTC.

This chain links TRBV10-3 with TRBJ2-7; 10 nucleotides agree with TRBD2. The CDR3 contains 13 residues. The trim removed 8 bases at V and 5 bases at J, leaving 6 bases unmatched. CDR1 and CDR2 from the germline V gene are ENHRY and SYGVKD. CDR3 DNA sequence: TGTGCCATCGGGATTAGCGGGAGGAACGAGCAGTACTTC. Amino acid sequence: CAIGISGRNEQYF.

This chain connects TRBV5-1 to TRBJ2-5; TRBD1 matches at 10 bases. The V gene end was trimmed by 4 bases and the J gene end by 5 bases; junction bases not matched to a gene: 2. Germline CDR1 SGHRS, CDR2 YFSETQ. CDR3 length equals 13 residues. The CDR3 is CASSRDRGETQYF. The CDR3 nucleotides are TGCGCCAGCAGCAGGGACAGGGGTGAGACCCAGTACTTC.

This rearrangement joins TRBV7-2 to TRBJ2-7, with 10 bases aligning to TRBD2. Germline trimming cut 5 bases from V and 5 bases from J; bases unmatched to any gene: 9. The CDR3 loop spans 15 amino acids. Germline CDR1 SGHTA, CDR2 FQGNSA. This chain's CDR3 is CASSRQRGGPHEQYF. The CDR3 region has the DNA TGTGCCAGCAGCCGCCAGCGGGGGGGCCCCCACGAGCAGTACTTC.

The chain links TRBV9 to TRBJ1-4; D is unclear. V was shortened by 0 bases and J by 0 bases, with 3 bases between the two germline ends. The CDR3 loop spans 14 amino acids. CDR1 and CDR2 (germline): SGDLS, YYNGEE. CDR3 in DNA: TGTGCCAGCAGCGTAGACCCAACTAATGAAAAACTGTTTTTT. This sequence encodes CASSVDPTNEKLFF.

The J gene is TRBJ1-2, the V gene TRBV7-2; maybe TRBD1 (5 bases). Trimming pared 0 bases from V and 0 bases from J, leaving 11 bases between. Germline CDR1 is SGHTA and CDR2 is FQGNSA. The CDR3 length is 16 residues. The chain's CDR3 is CASSLAGARTNYGYTF. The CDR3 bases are TGTGCCAGCAGCTTAGCAGGGGCTAGGACTAACTATGGCTACACCTTC.

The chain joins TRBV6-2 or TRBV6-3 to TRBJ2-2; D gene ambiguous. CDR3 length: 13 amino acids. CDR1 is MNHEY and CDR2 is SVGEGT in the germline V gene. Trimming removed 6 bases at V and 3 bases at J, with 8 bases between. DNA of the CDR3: TGTGCCAGCAGCTCAACCGACACCGGGGAGCTGTTTTTT. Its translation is CASSSTDTGELFF.

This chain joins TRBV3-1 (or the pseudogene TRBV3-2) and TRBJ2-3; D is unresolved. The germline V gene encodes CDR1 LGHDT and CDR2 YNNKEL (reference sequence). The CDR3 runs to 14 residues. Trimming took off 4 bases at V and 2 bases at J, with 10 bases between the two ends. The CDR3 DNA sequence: TGTGCCAGCAGCCCCAGGACGCCCACAGATACGCAGTATTTT. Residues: CASSPRTPTDTQYF.

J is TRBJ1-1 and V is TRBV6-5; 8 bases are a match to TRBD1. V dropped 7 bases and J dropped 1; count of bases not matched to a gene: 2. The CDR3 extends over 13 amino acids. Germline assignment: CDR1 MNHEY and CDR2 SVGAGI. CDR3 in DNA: TGTGCCAGCACAGGGGGCGCGAACACTGAAGCTTTCTTT. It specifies CASTGGANTEAFF.

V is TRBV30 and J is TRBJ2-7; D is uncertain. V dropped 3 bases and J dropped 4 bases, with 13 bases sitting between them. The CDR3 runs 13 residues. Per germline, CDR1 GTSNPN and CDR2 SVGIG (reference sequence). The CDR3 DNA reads TGTGCCTGGAGCGGGCAGGACGCTTACGAGCAGTACTTC. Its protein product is CAWSGQDAYEQYF.

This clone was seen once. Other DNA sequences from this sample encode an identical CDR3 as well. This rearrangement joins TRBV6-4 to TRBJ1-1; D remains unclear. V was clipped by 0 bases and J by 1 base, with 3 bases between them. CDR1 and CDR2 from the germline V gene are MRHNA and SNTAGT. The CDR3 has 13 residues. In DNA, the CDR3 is TGTGCCAGCAGTGACTCCGCGAACACTGAAGCTTTCTTT. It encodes CASSDSANTEAFF.

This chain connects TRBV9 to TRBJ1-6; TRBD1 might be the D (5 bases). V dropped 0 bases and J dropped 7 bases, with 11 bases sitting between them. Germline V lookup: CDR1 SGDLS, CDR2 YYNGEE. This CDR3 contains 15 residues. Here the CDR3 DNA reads TGTGCCAGCAGCGTAGGAGGAGGGGACAATTCACCCCTCCACTTT. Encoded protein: CASSVGGGDNSPLHF.

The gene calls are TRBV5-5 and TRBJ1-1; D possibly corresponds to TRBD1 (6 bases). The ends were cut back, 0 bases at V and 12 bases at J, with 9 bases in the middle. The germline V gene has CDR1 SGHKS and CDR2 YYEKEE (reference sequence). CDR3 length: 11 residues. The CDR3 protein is CASSLVRGTFF. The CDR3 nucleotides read TGTGCCAGCAGCTTGGTCAGGGGAACTTTCTTT.

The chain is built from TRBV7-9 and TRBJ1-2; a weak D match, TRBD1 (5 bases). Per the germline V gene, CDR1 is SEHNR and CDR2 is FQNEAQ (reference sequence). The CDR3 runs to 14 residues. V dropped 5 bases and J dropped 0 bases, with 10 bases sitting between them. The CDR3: CASSDGGANYGYTF. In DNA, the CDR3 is TGTGCCAGCAGCGATGGGGGTGCTAACTATGGCTACACCTTC.

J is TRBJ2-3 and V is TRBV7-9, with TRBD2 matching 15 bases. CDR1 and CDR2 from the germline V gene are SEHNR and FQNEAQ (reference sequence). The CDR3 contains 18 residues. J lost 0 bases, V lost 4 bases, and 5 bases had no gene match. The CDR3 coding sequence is TGTGCCAGCAGCTCCGGGACTAGCGGGAGGCCCAGCACAGATACGCAGTATTTT. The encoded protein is CASSSGTSGRPSTDTQYF.